This T cell receptor (beta chain) came from a study of cytomegalovirus exposure and HLA in healthy donors (TCRdb year 2017). As for the study more broadly: In an earlier analysis of around 540 of the donors, approximately 260 Gb of sequence data and 100 million or so unique TCR beta sequences from about 190 million T cells were reported. Donor age, sex, ethnicity and CMV serostatus were compiled alongside the repertoire data. Around 320 gigabases of sequencing data and tens of millions of unique TCR sequences were included in an early release covering about 700 HLA-typed donors. Every repertoire in the discovery cohort had been generated on one and the same sequencing platform. In a later genetic analysis, genome-wide SNP genotypes for about three fifths of the 666 donors were used, and that subset was treated as a discovery cohort. Because of strong linkage in the cohort, roughly 5 DR-DQ haplotypes were treated as single units for association and clustering. A later analysis re-analyzed previously published TCR beta repertoires from roughly 690 donors and added high-resolution HLA genotyping to study TCR occurrence patterns. Among about 390 genotyped donors of the cohort, an average of around 240,000 unique TCR beta nucleotide sequences were sequenced per donor, about a sixth of them non-productive. The genetic ancestry cluster associated with self-reported Caucasian donors included around 76% of the roughly 360 genotyped donors. The number of donors typed differed by locus, with roughly 629-640 for A, B, C, DRB1 and DQB1, roughly 520 for DQA1, about 610 for DPA1, and about 450 for DPB1. Along with the roughly 710-subject first cohort, a separate validation cohort of around 120 different subjects was used. Rather than using new phenotypic data, the later analysis identified candidate immune exposures from TCR beta sequences and from how often those sequences occurred across donors. To predict cytomegalovirus infection status, the study combined high-throughput TCR immunosequencing, statistical association of individual TCRs with disease status, and machine learning. In an earlier analysis of over 550 of the donors, high-throughput TCR beta sequencing was used to judge whether each TCR beta V gene segment behaved as functional or pseudogenic. The study aimed to test whether signatures of past pathogen exposure could be identified by cataloging public T cell receptors. Using immunosequencing, the study profiled T cell repertoires from fewer than 700 subjects and related those repertoires to cytomegalovirus serostatus. HLA typing covered class I and class II loci at four-digit resolution.

The full study reports these points: Cytomegalovirus status was reported to be diagnosed by the classifier with high specificity and sensitivity in both the original and validation cohorts. Across donors, most TCR sequences were observed very rarely, whereas some public TCRs were present in many individuals. According to a later analysis, parvovirus B19, influenza, CMV and Epstein-Barr virus appeared linked to several top co-occurrence clusters. The earlier analysis of almost 600 of the donors excluded 15 to 20 rarely observed V segments, including chromosome 9 orphons, because counts were too low. In vitro tests confirmed that a few of the cytomegalovirus-associated TCR beta chains recognize cytomegalovirus antigens. A further reported finding was that TCR beta sequences accurately predicted the HLA-A and HLA-B alleles for most subjects in the first cohort. Assigning TCR associations to individual alleles was difficult when HLA alleles, especially DR and DQ, strongly co-occurred. Broadly in line with IMGT annotations, most TCR beta V segments showed up in productive rearrangements about 87% or about 30% of the time in an earlier analysis of approximately 640 of the donors. In a later analysis, most CMV-associated TCR beta chains were found to appear HLA-restricted, with HLA associations seemingly driven largely by CMV exposure. CMV serostatus was the only immune exposure information available for the cohort. Sequencing depth was assumed to be roughly uniform across donors in the presence/absence analyses, though that assumption may not hold. Some IMGT-functional V segments, including TRBV6-2 and TRBV6-3, could not be distinguished by the 87-base-pair reads and were therefore excluded. Linkage disequilibrium might explain the correlated functional status among segregating V segments, but an unknown experimental factor could not be excluded. A total of around 150 TCR beta chains were listed by the study as associated with cytomegalovirus. Compared with the roughly 710-donor mean, donors in an Asian-associated ancestry cluster had fewer N-insertions in productive TCRs, according to a later genetic analysis. A group of highly shared sequence variants was considered likely to be a technical artifact of the sequencing pipeline. A later analysis found that HLA-associated TCR beta chains were more clonally expanded and had lower generation probabilities than equally common non-associated chains. A later genetic analysis associated a missense DCLRE1C variant with V-gene and J-gene trimming of TCR beta chains, and an independent cohort replicated the association. Because HLA typing was unavailable for some donors at each locus, only the typed subset was used in association tests. This cohort had only TCR beta chains sequenced, and the lack of alpha or paired-chain data limited which features could be detected. According to a later analysis, TCR association rates differed among HLA loci, with DRB1 alleles showing the most associated TCRs and HLA-C alleles showing the fewest. The authors suggested that the approach could potentially be extended to other disease states and immunological phenotypes. In a later analysis, 15,000 to 20,000 TCR beta sequences were associated with specific HLA alleles at a false discovery rate of 0.05.

Reading the germline V gene gives CDR1 ENHRY and CDR2 SYGVKD. From its cysteine to its phenylalanine, the CDR3 spans 17 amino acids. Only CDR3 DNA remains: 51 bases, in frame from the first base. Relative to germline, V is missing 9 bases and J is missing 3 bases, with 16 bases of the junction outside any gene match. The library was prepared using the immunoSEQ multiplex PCR assay. For the multiplex PCR, a mixture combining 60 forward primers for TCR Vbeta segments and 13 reverse primers for TCR Jbeta segments was used. The CDR3 region of rearranged TCR beta genes was amplified from genomic DNA by a multiplex PCR assay. Amplified TCR beta libraries were sequenced as 87-base-pair reads on the Illumina HiSeq System. As for the authors' bioinformatics: In a later analysis, some 80 million unique TCR beta chains were counted across the roughly 610 repertoires, and approximately 11 million of these chains were shared by at least two donors. To remove PCR and sequencing errors, raw reads were error-corrected and collapsed into unique sequences using a nearest-neighbor algorithm that merged closely related sequences. CDR3 sequences were aligned to IMGT reference sequences to assign V, D and J gene segments. For a sequence to be retained, a match of at least six nucleotides to both a V gene segment and a J gene segment was required. A rearrangement counted as productive if the CDR3 had no stop codons and remained in frame with V and J, and every other rearrangement counted as non-productive. CDR3 was defined by IMGT convention, running from the second conserved V-encoded cysteine to the conserved J-encoded phenylalanine. In an earlier analysis of approximately 590 of the donors, sequences lacking an unambiguous match to a single V gene segment were excluded. In an earlier analysis of 587 of the donors, V segments were called functional above 56.7% productive rearrangements and were called segregating when the between-donor standard deviation exceeded 5%. A statistical classification framework was developed to diagnose cytomegalovirus status using the catalog of TCR beta chain sequences. V and J gene assignment, in a later analysis, came from comparing TCR nucleotide sequences with IMGT/GENE-DB human TR gene sequences. In a later analysis, CDR3 sequences and most-parsimonious VDJ recombination scenarios were assigned using the TCRdist pipeline. In a later analysis, each TCR beta chain was defined by its CDR3 amino acid sequence together with its V-gene family, and reads without a unique V-gene family were excluded. In a later analysis, approximately 590 highly shared, low-generation-probability nucleotide sequences were removed to address suspected cross-contamination and a sequencing artifact. A later analysis calculated a clonal expansion index for each public chain from normalized within-repertoire ranks of inferred template counts. In a later analysis, generation probabilities were computed with a VDJ recombination model fitted to out-of-frame rearrangements, and the resulting probabilities were checked against IGoR. A later analysis scored TCR-TCR, TCR-HLA and TCR-CMV co-occurrence with hypergeometric tests, applying a repertoire-size bias correction to TCR pairs. A later analysis estimated false discovery rates by permuting HLA or CMV assignments 20 times. In a later analysis, co-occurring TCRs were grouped with DBSCAN, and TCRdist sequence similarity was added when clustering was performed within HLA-allele-positive subsets. Co-occurrence clustering excluded repertoires with fewer than 30,000 or more than 120,000 public chains, plus five with anomalous nucleotide sharing. This immuneACCESS table, as held by TCRdb, lists in-frame sequences with V and J called but not all clones. Of the missing ones, under half trace to an unresolved V gene in checked studies; the others have no known cause. The DNA was the basis for D and trimming; V, J and clone size are from that table. The table for this sample lists fewer than 250,000 clones; around 82% of them were counted only once. The top ten clonotypes cover 14% of the sample.

The cohort consisted of some 730 healthy bone marrow donors. At the time of sampling, all cohort members were nominally healthy, though unrecorded immune exposures were likely present. The donor tested CMV seropositive and was one of the 289 seropositive cohort members. A peripheral blood sample was provided by each donor, and peripheral blood mononuclear cells were used for TCR beta sequencing. The Qiagen DNeasy Blood Extraction Kit was used to extract genomic DNA from the blood cell samples. About this clone: What antigen it recognizes has not been identified. Base qualities are not at hand, and no much larger clone is one base apart.

Sequencing was done on a sample of PBMCs. The rearrangement combines TRBV10-3 with TRBJ1-5, with 8 bases aligning to TRBD1. This TCR was sampled from a woman aged 30 to 39 in good health and CMV-seropositive. CDR3 sequence: CAISPGQAIRDNQPQHF. The DNA sequence is TGTGCCATTTCCCCGGGACAGGCGATCCGGGACAATCAGCCCCAGCATTTT.